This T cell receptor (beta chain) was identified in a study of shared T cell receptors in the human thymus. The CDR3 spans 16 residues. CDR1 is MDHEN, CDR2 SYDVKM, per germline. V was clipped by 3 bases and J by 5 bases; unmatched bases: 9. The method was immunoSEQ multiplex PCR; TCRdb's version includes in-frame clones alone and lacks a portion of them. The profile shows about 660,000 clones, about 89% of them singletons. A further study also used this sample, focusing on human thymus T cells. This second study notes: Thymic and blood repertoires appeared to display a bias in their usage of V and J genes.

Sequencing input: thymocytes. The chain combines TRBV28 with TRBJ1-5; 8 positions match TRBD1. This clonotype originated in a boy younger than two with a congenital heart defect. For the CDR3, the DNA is TGTGCCAGCAGTTTCCGCGGACAGGGATTCGATCAGCCCCAGCATTTT. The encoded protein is CASSFRGQGFDQPQHF.